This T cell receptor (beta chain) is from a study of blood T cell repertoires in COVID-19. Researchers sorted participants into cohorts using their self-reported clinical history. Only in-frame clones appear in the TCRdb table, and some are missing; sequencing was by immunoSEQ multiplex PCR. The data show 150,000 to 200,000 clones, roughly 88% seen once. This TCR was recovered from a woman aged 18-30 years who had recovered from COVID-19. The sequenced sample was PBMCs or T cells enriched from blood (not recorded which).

This CDR3 is CASSQRGTMEVQYF. As DNA, the CDR3 is TGTGCCAGCAGCCAGAGAGGGACTATGGAGGTCCAGTACTTC. The chain has TRBV3-1 (or the pseudogene TRBV3-2) and TRBJ2-7; TRBD2 aligns across 7 bases. V gave up 3 bases and J gave up 10 bases; unmatched junction bases: 12. CDR1 LGHDT and CDR2 YNNKEL come from the germline V gene (reference sequence). This CDR3 spans 14 amino acids.